This T cell receptor (beta chain) was captured by sequencing in a study of T cell responses to AZD1222 COVID-19 vaccine. On the study more broadly: Pooling covered second doses at about 4 or about 12 weeks.

The V segment lost 2 bases and the J segment 7 bases; nucleotides outside the gene matches: 6. Looked up from germline, CDR1 is SNHLY and CDR2 is FYNNEI. CDR3 length equals 15 residues. The assay was immunoSEQ multiplex PCR, and TCRdb's table has in-frame clones only and misses some. The table includes around 130,000 clones, more than 85% detected once. Note on this clone: What it recognizes is unknown.

Points from the study as a whole: Increases in Spike-specific TCR breadth and depth were seen after two AZD1222 doses. Nearly half of spike-specific TCRs reportedly go after variant regions that carry no mutations.

The genes are TRBV2 and TRBJ2-1; 9 bases line up with TRBD2. The TCR comes from an adult in good health. Sample: peripheral blood, taken on day 0 of AZD1222 vaccination. The CDR3 region is CASSELASGKNEQFF. The CDR3 nucleotides read TGTGCCAGCAGTGAATTGGCTAGCGGGAAGAATGAGCAGTTCTTC.